The entry below gives a single T cell receptor beta chain sequence along with its context. V shed 5 bases and J shed 7 bases, with 14 bases lying between them. CDR1 and CDR2 (germline): SEHNR, FQNEAQ (reference sequence). The CDR3 is 13 amino acids. The source of the sample is a study of blood T cell repertoires in COVID-19. Study-wide context: Some COVID-19 samples were acute and others convalescent; all came from the United States, Italy and Spain. Sample material is recorded as cDNA or gDNA derived from T cells, B-cell-depleted T cells, or PBMCs.

Per the study methods: Amplification of reference gene primers provided the estimated nucleated cell counts. Generated by immunoSEQ multiplex PCR, the TCRdb table keeps only in-frame clones and is missing some. V and J calls plus clone size are reproduced from that table; the DNA served to infer D and trimming. The data contain about 270,000 clones, approximately 86% of them seen just once; the ten biggest clones take up around 8.8%. The V call is TRBV7-9, the J call TRBJ1-1; possible D gene TRBD1, 6 bases. The sample consisted of peripheral blood. This sequence was found in a man in his forties or fifties with active or convalescent COVID-19. CDR3 DNA sequence: TGTGCCAGCAGCGCGCAGGGGTACAGTGAAGCTTTCTTT. Translated, it gives CASSAQGYSEAFF.